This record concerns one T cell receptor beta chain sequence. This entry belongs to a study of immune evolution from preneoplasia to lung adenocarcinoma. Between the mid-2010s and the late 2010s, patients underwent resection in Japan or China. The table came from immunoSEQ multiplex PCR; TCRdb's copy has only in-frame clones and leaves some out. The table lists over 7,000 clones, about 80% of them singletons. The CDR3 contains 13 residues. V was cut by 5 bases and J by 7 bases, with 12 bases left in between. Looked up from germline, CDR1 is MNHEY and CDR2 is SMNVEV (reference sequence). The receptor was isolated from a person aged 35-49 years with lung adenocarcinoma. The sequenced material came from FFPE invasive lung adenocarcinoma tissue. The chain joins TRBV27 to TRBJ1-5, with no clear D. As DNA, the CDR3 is TGTGCCAGCAGTCCCTATCGAGCCCAGCCCCAGCATTTT. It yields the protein CASSPYRAQPQHF.